Below, 13 T cell receptor beta chains from the same sample are listed, as sequenced in a study of T cell responses to AZD1222 COVID-19 vaccine. Data came from immunoSEQ multiplex PCR; TCRdb stores just in-frame clones and leaves some out. Altogether 120,000 or so clones are present, 88% being singletons, with the ten largest covering roughly 20%. Specimen: peripheral blood, collected on day 0 of MenACWY control vaccination. The receptors originated from an adult in good health.

The rearrangement joins TRBV5-5 to TRBJ1-1; 7 bases fit TRBD1. CDR3 size: 14 residues. The germline V gene has CDR1 SGHKS and CDR2 YYEKEE (reference sequence). Losses at the gene ends were 4 bases for V and 1 base for J; bases not matched to a gene: 4. The CDR3 reads CASSLRDRNTEAFF. Here the CDR3 DNA reads TGTGCCAGCAGCCTACGGGACAGGAACACTGAAGCTTTCTTT. The entire variable domain, with the rest obtained from reference TRBV5-5 and TRBJ1-1, is as follows: DAGVTQSPTHLIKTRGQQVTLRCSPISGHKSVSWYQQVLGQGPQFIFQYYEKEERGRGNFPDRFSARQFPNYSSELNVNALLLGDSALYLCASSLRDRNTEAFFGQGTRLTVV.

This sequence joins TRBV27 and TRBJ1-3; D remains unclear. The CDR3 is 14 residues long. Trimming took 6 bases from V and 3 from J, leaving 12 bases between them. Germline-derived CDR1 and CDR2 are MNHEY and SMNVEV (reference sequence). The CDR3 sequence is CASRPQNLGNTIYF. The DNA for the CDR3 is TGTGCCAGCAGACCCCAAAACCTTGGAAACACCATATATTTT.

The chain joins TRBV18 to TRBJ1-5; D is uncertain. The V and J ends lost 3 bases and 9 bases respectively, with 24 bases between them. This CDR3 is built from 17 residues. Germline loops: CDR1 KGHSH, CDR2 LQKENI. The CDR3 is CASSPGSSLSLEWPQHF. Here the CDR3 DNA reads TGTGCCAGCTCACCGGGCAGCTCACTGTCCTTAGAATGGCCCCAGCATTTT.

The chain is built from TRBV11-2 and TRBJ2-7; D perhaps matches TRBD1 (6 bases). The CDR3 is 14 amino acids. CDR1 is SGHAT and CDR2 is FQNNGV in the germline V gene. Trimming took off 2 bases at V and 3 bases at J, with 11 bases between the two ends. CDR3 nucleotides: TGTGCCAGCAGCTTACGGGACAAAGTCTACGAGCAGTACTTC. It specifies CASSLRDKVYEQYF.

V is TRBV9 and J is TRBJ1-3; perhaps TRBD1 as D (5 bases). Germline V lookup: CDR1 SGDLS, CDR2 YYNGEE. The CDR3 totals 15 residues. Trimming took 3 bases from V and 2 from J, leaving 12 bases between them. The CDR3 protein is CASSDGTVTGNTIYF. For the CDR3, the DNA is TGTGCCAGCAGCGATGGGACGGTGACTGGAAACACCATATATTTT. The full variable domain, in which reference TRBV9 and TRBJ1-3 provide the parts outside the CDR3, is DSGVTQTPKHLITATGQRVTLRCSPRSGDLSVYWYQQSLDQGLQFLIQYYNGEERAKGNILERFSAQQFPDLHSELNLSSLELGDSALYFCASSDGTVTGNTIYFGEGSWLTVV.

The table lists this clone with a count of one. The chain joins TRBV11-3 to TRBJ2-7; 10 bases are shared with TRBD1. Germline trimming cut 5 bases from V and 4 bases from J; bases unmatched to any gene: 8. The V gene's germline CDR1 is SGHNT and CDR2 YENEEA. This CDR3 has 15 amino acids. CDR3 sequence (DNA): TGTGCCAGCAGCCGCCGGGACAGGGGTTTTTACGAGCAGTACTTC. Translating it yields CASSRRDRGFYEQYF. Looking up the rest from reference TRBV11-3 and TRBJ2-7 gives the full variable domain: EAGVVQSPRYKIIEKKQPVAFWCNPISGHNTLYWYLQNLGQGPELLIRYENEEAVDDSQLPKDRFSAERLKGVDSTLKIQPAELGDSAVYLCASSRRDRGFYEQYFGPGTRLTVT.

CDR3 loop: CASSGGGSGANVLTF. The CDR3 DNA reads as TGTGCCAGTAGCGGTGGCGGCTCTGGGGCCAACGTCCTGACTTTC. This chain connects TRBV19 to TRBJ2-6; D gene ambiguous. V gave up 6 bases and J gave up 0 bases, with 9 bases separating them. Germline V gene data show CDR1 as LNHDA and CDR2 as SQIVND (reference sequence). CDR3 length equals 15 residues.

The CDR3 nucleotides are TGTGCCTGGATCTCAGGGACACTCGGAGCCCATGAGCAGTTCTTC. This sequence encodes CAWISGTLGAHEQFF. The chain is built from TRBV30 and TRBJ2-1, with D perhaps matching TRBD1 (6 bases). Germline loops: CDR1 GTSNPN, CDR2 SVGIG (reference sequence). The CDR3 contains 15 residues. The V and J ends lost 4 bases and 8 bases respectively, with 21 bases between them.

This chain connects TRBV5-1 to TRBJ2-7; D is undetermined. CDR1 SGHRS and CDR2 YFSETQ come from the germline V gene. V shed 0 bases and J shed 6 bases, with 13 bases lying between them. The CDR3 is 14 amino acids. The CDR3 sequence is CASSLEHSLGEQYF. CDR3 nucleotides: TGCGCCAGCAGCTTGGAGCATTCTCTAGGCGAGCAGTACTTC.

This rearrangement joins TRBV5-5 to TRBJ1-2, with D uncertain. Germline lookup yields CDR1 SGHKS and CDR2 YYEKEE (reference sequence). CDR3 size: 13 residues. Trimming took 0 bases from V and 3 from J, leaving 6 bases between them. CDR3 DNA: TGTGCCAGCAGCTTGGAGCAGCACTATGGCTACACCTTC. This codes for CASSLEQHYGYTF.

The rearrangement joins TRBV5-1 to TRBJ1-2; TRBD1 might be the D (5 bases). Per the germline V gene, CDR1 is SGHRS and CDR2 is YFSETQ. V lost 2 bases and J lost 0, with 14 bases in between. This CDR3 comprises 16 residues. CDR3 sequence: CASSFGAGNTNYGYTF. The CDR3 DNA reads as TGCGCCAGCAGCTTTGGGGCTGGGAACACTAACTATGGCTACACCTTC. The full variable domain, in which reference TRBV5-1 and TRBJ1-2 provide the parts outside the CDR3, is KAGVTQTPRYLIKTRGQQVTLSCSPISGHRSVSWYQQTPGQGLQFLFEYFSETQRNKGNFPGRFSGRQFSNSRSEMNVSTLELGDSALYLCASSFGAGNTNYGYTFGSGTRLTVV.

The chain links TRBV28 to TRBJ2-1, with 14 bases that match TRBD2. Per the germline V gene, CDR1 is MDHEN and CDR2 is SYDVKM. The CDR3 length is 18 residues. The ends lost 3 bases at V and 7 bases at J; junction bases unmatched: 11. The CDR3 nucleotides are TGTGCCAGCAGTTTGTGGGGACTAGCGGGAGCACAAGGGAATGAGCAGTTCTTC. It is translated as CASSLWGLAGAQGNEQFF.

This rearrangement joins TRBV30 to TRBJ2-4; 11 bases line up with TRBD1. The germline V gene encodes CDR1 GTSNPN and CDR2 SVGIG (reference sequence). V shed 2 bases and J 2 bases; nucleotides not matched to a gene: 5. CDR3 length: 16 amino acids. DNA of the CDR3: TGTGCCTGGAGTCTCAGGGACAGGGGGTCCAAAAACATTCAGTACTTC. Translation: CAWSLRDRGSKNIQYF.